These T cell receptor beta chains were read from a single sample in a study of cytomegalovirus exposure and HLA in healthy donors. Libraries were prepared by immunoSEQ multiplex PCR; TCRdb keeps only in-frame clonotypes and omits some of them. The table includes over 100,000 clones, under 80% detected once. The specimen sequenced was PBMCs. These receptors originate from a woman between 50 and 59 years old in good health and CMV-seropositive. Both conserved end residues are part of each CDR3. Each record gives: V gene, J gene, D gene, clone size, CDR3 protein, CDR3 DNA. A D gene is named only where the DNA matches it firmly. Only some rows state a clone size, as once, few, many or a class for expanded clones.

v_call: TRBV19
j_call: TRBJ2-7
d_call: -
clone_size: -
cdr3_aa: CASPSPGEGEQYF
cdr3_nt: TGTGCCAGTCCGTCTCCAGGGGAAGGCGAGCAGTACTTC

v_call: TRBV2
j_call: TRBJ1-2
d_call: -
clone_size: -
cdr3_aa: CASSLDGELISYYGYTF
cdr3_nt: TGTGCCAGCAGCTTGGACGGGGAGTTAATATCGTACTATGGCTACACCTTC

v_call: TRBV19
j_call: TRBJ1-5
d_call: TRBD1
clone_size: -
cdr3_aa: CASSGGTGGLGSNQPQHF
cdr3_nt: TGTGCCAGTAGTGGGGGGACAGGGGGCCTTGGGAGCAATCAGCCCCAGCATTTT

v_call: TRBV7-2
j_call: TRBJ2-5
d_call: TRBD2
clone_size: -
cdr3_aa: CASSRGLAGLETQYF
cdr3_nt: TGTGCCAGCAGTCGAGGACTAGCGGGGTTGGAGACCCAGTACTTC

v_call: TRBV7-9
j_call: TRBJ1-2
d_call: -
clone_size: -
cdr3_aa: CSSSLTGLGYGYTF
cdr3_nt: TGTTCCAGCAGTCTAACAGGCCTGGGCTATGGCTACACCTTC

v_call: TRBV5-4
j_call: TRBJ1-1
d_call: -
clone_size: -
cdr3_aa: CASSLWGGAEAFF
cdr3_nt: TGTGCCAGCAGCTTGTGGGGAGGTGCTGAAGCTTTCTTT

v_call: TRBV29-1
j_call: TRBJ2-1
d_call: TRBD1
clone_size: -
cdr3_aa: CSVDDRVQGNEQFF
cdr3_nt: TGCAGCGTTGACGACAGGGTTCAGGGCAATGAGCAGTTCTTC

v_call: TRBV18
j_call: TRBJ1-1
d_call: -
clone_size: -
cdr3_aa: CASSALTGGRNTEAFF
cdr3_nt: TGTGCCAGCTCAGCCCTGACAGGCGGGCGGAACACTGAAGCTTTCTTT

v_call: TRBV5-4
j_call: TRBJ1-2
d_call: TRBD1
clone_size: -
cdr3_aa: CASSLGTGANYGYTF
cdr3_nt: TGTGCCAGCAGCTTGGGGACAGGGGCCAACTATGGCTACACCTTC

v_call: TRBV5-6
j_call: TRBJ1-2
d_call: -
clone_size: -
cdr3_aa: CASSFWTKYYGYTF
cdr3_nt: TGTGCCAGCAGCTTTTGGACAAAATACTATGGCTACACCTTC

v_call: TRBV10-3
j_call: TRBJ2-1
d_call: -
clone_size: -
cdr3_aa: CATRESSTYVYNEQFF
cdr3_nt: TGTGCCACCAGGGAGTCTAGCACCTACGTTTACAATGAGCAGTTCTTC

v_call: TRBV6-5
j_call: TRBJ2-2
d_call: -
clone_size: -
cdr3_aa: CAAGQGGELFF
cdr3_nt: TGTGCCGCCGGGCAGGGCGGGGAGCTGTTTTTT

v_call: TRBV7-9
j_call: TRBJ1-5
d_call: TRBD1
clone_size: -
cdr3_aa: CSSSYGQGANVGQPQHF
cdr3_nt: TGTTCCAGCAGCTACGGACAGGGGGCGAATGTCGGTCAGCCCCAGCATTTT

v_call: TRBV10-3
j_call: TRBJ2-7
d_call: -
clone_size: -
cdr3_aa: CAISEDPGEQYF
cdr3_nt: TGTGCCATCAGTGAGGACCCCGGGGAGCAGTACTTC

v_call: TRBV19
j_call: TRBJ2-1
d_call: TRBD2
clone_size: -
cdr3_aa: CASSPGLAGGYQGYNEQFF
cdr3_nt: TGTGCCAGTAGTCCGGGACTAGCGGGAGGATATCAGGGGTACAATGAGCAGTTCTTC

v_call: TRBV7-9
j_call: TRBJ1-2
d_call: -
clone_size: -
cdr3_aa: CASSLSSNYGYTF
cdr3_nt: TGTGCCAGCAGCCTTTCGTCTAACTATGGCTACACCTTC

v_call: TRBV7-8
j_call: TRBJ2-5
d_call: TRBD1
clone_size: -
cdr3_aa: CASSRDRGKETQYF
cdr3_nt: TGTGCCAGCAGCCGAGACAGGGGGAAGGAGACCCAGTACTTC

v_call: TRBV9
j_call: TRBJ2-3
d_call: -
clone_size: few
cdr3_aa: CASTPGTYGRSISTDTQYF
cdr3_nt: TGTGCCAGCACCCCCGGGACATACGGCCGAAGCATAAGCACAGATACGCAGTATTTT

v_call: TRBV19
j_call: TRBJ2-7
d_call: TRBD1
clone_size: -
cdr3_aa: CASSPPSGQRSSSYEQYF
cdr3_nt: TGTGCCAGTAGTCCACCGTCGGGACAGAGATCCAGCTCCTACGAGCAGTACTTC

v_call: TRBV10-3
j_call: TRBJ1-2
d_call: -
clone_size: -
cdr3_aa: CAIGKEDGYTF
cdr3_nt: TGTGCCATCGGTAAGGAGGATGGCTACACCTTC

v_call: TRBV13
j_call: TRBJ2-7
d_call: TRBD1
clone_size: -
cdr3_aa: CASSSSEGQGAYEQYF
cdr3_nt: TGTGCCAGCAGCTCCTCCGAGGGACAGGGGGCCTACGAGCAGTACTTC

v_call: TRBV5-1
j_call: TRBJ1-2
d_call: TRBD1
clone_size: -
cdr3_aa: CASSTGTGEGHTF
cdr3_nt: TGCGCCAGCAGCACCGGGACAGGGGAGGGCCACACCTTC

v_call: TRBV6-4
j_call: TRBJ2-7
d_call: -
clone_size: -
cdr3_aa: CASSDLGMGAADPYEQYF
cdr3_nt: TGTGCCAGCAGTGACCTAGGGATGGGAGCGGCCGACCCCTACGAGCAGTACTTC

v_call: TRBV2
j_call: TRBJ2-1
d_call: TRBD1
clone_size: -
cdr3_aa: CASSVQGAYNEQFF
cdr3_nt: TGTGCCAGCAGTGTTCAGGGGGCGTACAATGAGCAGTTCTTC

v_call: TRBV5-6
j_call: TRBJ1-2
d_call: TRBD1
clone_size: -
cdr3_aa: CASSLLTGVTF
cdr3_nt: TGTGCCAGCAGCTTATTGACAGGGGTCACCTTC

v_call: TRBV5-1
j_call: TRBJ1-1
d_call: TRBD1
clone_size: -
cdr3_aa: CASTWTGKSGTEAFF
cdr3_nt: TGCGCCAGCACTTGGACAGGGAAGTCAGGCACTGAAGCTTTCTTT

v_call: TRBV19
j_call: TRBJ2-1
d_call: TRBD2
clone_size: few
cdr3_aa: CASSIRSSGTWDEQFF
cdr3_nt: TGTGCCAGTAGTATCAGGTCTAGCGGTACCTGGGATGAGCAGTTCTTC

v_call: TRBV6-4
j_call: TRBJ2-1
d_call: TRBD1
clone_size: -
cdr3_aa: CASSKTGGSYNEQFF
cdr3_nt: TGCGCCAGCAGTAAGACAGGGGGCTCCTACAATGAGCAGTTCTTC

v_call: TRBV6-6
j_call: TRBJ2-7
d_call: -
clone_size: -
cdr3_aa: CASSYLQGGKYEQYF
cdr3_nt: TGTGCCAGCAGTTACTTGCAGGGGGGCAAGTACGAGCAGTACTTC

v_call: TRBV13
j_call: TRBJ2-1
d_call: TRBD2
clone_size: -
cdr3_aa: CASSVGLAENEQFF
cdr3_nt: TGTGCCAGCAGCGTGGGACTAGCGGAGAATGAGCAGTTCTTC

v_call: TRBV4-3
j_call: TRBJ2-1
d_call: -
clone_size: -
cdr3_aa: CASSQEALDSNEQFF
cdr3_nt: TGCGCCAGCAGCCAAGAAGCCCTAGACTCCAATGAGCAGTTCTTC

v_call: TRBV10-3
j_call: TRBJ1-5
d_call: TRBD1
clone_size: -
cdr3_aa: CAISGGQGSGLNQPQHF
cdr3_nt: TGTGCCATCAGTGGCGGACAGGGATCCGGGTTAAATCAGCCCCAGCATTTT

v_call: TRBV7-2
j_call: TRBJ2-7
d_call: -
clone_size: -
cdr3_aa: CASSLSPGTYEQYF
cdr3_nt: TGTGCCAGCAGCCTCTCGCCAGGGACCTACGAGCAGTACTTC

v_call: TRBV7-2
j_call: TRBJ2-5
d_call: -
clone_size: -
cdr3_aa: CASSLAFGETQYF
cdr3_nt: TGTGCCAGCAGCTTAGCGTTCGGGGAGACCCAGTACTTC

v_call: TRBV7-9
j_call: TRBJ2-2
d_call: TRBD1
clone_size: -
cdr3_aa: CSSSLLRTGFTGELFF
cdr3_nt: TGTTCCAGCAGCTTACTCCGGACAGGGTTCACCGGGGAGCTGTTTTTT

v_call: TRBV7-2
j_call: TRBJ2-1
d_call: TRBD2
clone_size: -
cdr3_aa: CASTRGRAGFDEQFF
cdr3_nt: TGTGCCAGCACCCGGGGGAGGGCGGGCTTCGATGAGCAGTTCTTC

v_call: TRBV7-8
j_call: TRBJ1-2
d_call: -
clone_size: once
cdr3_aa: CASSLTYGRGGVGYTF
cdr3_nt: TGTGCCAGCAGCTTAACTTACGGACGGGGGGGCGTGGGCTACACCTTC

v_call: TRBV7-9
j_call: TRBJ2-7
d_call: -
clone_size: -
cdr3_aa: CASSLGGQLGSYEQYF
cdr3_nt: TGTGCCAGCAGCTTAGGCGGGCAGCTCGGATCCTACGAGCAGTACTTC

v_call: TRBV15
j_call: TRBJ2-6
d_call: -
clone_size: -
cdr3_aa: CATSRDYRSGANGLTF
cdr3_nt: TGTGCCACCAGCAGAGACTACAGGTCTGGGGCCAACGGCCTGACTTTC

v_call: TRBV7-9
j_call: TRBJ2-7
d_call: -
clone_size: -
cdr3_aa: CSSSQALGSGDQYF
cdr3_nt: TGTTCCAGCAGCCAGGCCCTAGGTTCCGGGGATCAGTACTTC

v_call: TRBV6-6
j_call: TRBJ2-7
d_call: TRBD2
clone_size: -
cdr3_aa: CASGSGRYYEQYF
cdr3_nt: TGTGCCAGCGGGAGCGGGAGGTACTACGAGCAGTACTTC

v_call: TRBV6-6
j_call: TRBJ1-2
d_call: -
clone_size: once
cdr3_aa: CASSYTGGGYGYTF
cdr3_nt: TGTGCCAGCAGTTATACCGGGGGGGGCTATGGCTACACCTTC

v_call: TRBV7-6
j_call: TRBJ2-2
d_call: -
clone_size: -
cdr3_aa: CASSMSGTSNTGELFF
cdr3_nt: TGTGCCAGCAGCATGTCCGGGACTTCGAACACCGGGGAGCTGTTTTTT

v_call: TRBV5-4
j_call: TRBJ2-5
d_call: -
clone_size: -
cdr3_aa: CASSLDLRQETQYF
cdr3_nt: TGTGCCAGCAGCTTGGATCTGCGGCAAGAGACCCAGTACTTC

v_call: TRBV6-5
j_call: TRBJ2-5
d_call: TRBD2
clone_size: -
cdr3_aa: CASSSSGGVRETQYF
cdr3_nt: TGTGCCAGCAGTTCCAGCGGGGGGGTCCGTGAGACCCAGTACTTC

v_call: TRBV10-3
j_call: TRBJ1-6
d_call: TRBD1
clone_size: -
cdr3_aa: CAISEFGQGNSPLHF
cdr3_nt: TGTGCCATCAGTGAGTTCGGACAGGGGAACTCCCCCCTCCACTTT

v_call: TRBV7-9
j_call: TRBJ1-2
d_call: TRBD1
clone_size: -
cdr3_aa: CSSSSDRAGGYTF
cdr3_nt: TGTTCCAGCAGCTCTGACAGGGCTGGAGGCTACACCTTC

v_call: TRBV10-2
j_call: TRBJ2-7
d_call: -
clone_size: -
cdr3_aa: CASSETGPYEQYF
cdr3_nt: TGCGCCAGCAGTGAGACAGGGCCCTACGAGCAGTACTTC

v_call: TRBV10-1
j_call: TRBJ2-6
d_call: TRBD1
clone_size: -
cdr3_aa: CASPGQAPSGANVLTF
cdr3_nt: TGCGCCAGCCCCGGACAGGCACCCTCTGGGGCCAACGTCCTGACTTTC

v_call: TRBV7-9
j_call: TRBJ2-3
d_call: TRBD2
clone_size: -
cdr3_aa: CSSSLLGAGGTTDTQYF
cdr3_nt: TGTTCCAGCAGCTTACTGGGCGCGGGGGGGACCACAGATACGCAGTATTTT

v_call: TRBV19
j_call: TRBJ2-5
d_call: -
clone_size: -
cdr3_aa: CASSPPYQETQYF
cdr3_nt: TGTGCCAGTAGTCCCCCGTACCAAGAGACCCAGTACTTC

v_call: TRBV18
j_call: TRBJ2-1
d_call: -
clone_size: -
cdr3_aa: CASSPSNRDNEQFF
cdr3_nt: TGTGCCAGCTCACCATCAAACAGAGACAATGAGCAGTTCTTC

v_call: TRBV10-3
j_call: TRBJ2-1
d_call: TRBD1
clone_size: few
cdr3_aa: CAISESRGGAPNEQFF
cdr3_nt: TGTGCCATCAGTGAGTCCAGAGGGGGCGCCCCCAATGAGCAGTTCTTC

v_call: TRBV4-3
j_call: TRBJ1-2
d_call: -
clone_size: -
cdr3_aa: CASSQVAGTGYTF
cdr3_nt: TGCGCCAGCAGCCAAGTTGCGGGGACTGGCTACACCTTC

v_call: TRBV7-2
j_call: TRBJ2-7
d_call: -
clone_size: -
cdr3_aa: CASSLVVSSADSYEQYF
cdr3_nt: TGTGCCAGCAGCTTAGTTGTCTCTAGCGCGGACTCCTACGAGCAGTACTTC